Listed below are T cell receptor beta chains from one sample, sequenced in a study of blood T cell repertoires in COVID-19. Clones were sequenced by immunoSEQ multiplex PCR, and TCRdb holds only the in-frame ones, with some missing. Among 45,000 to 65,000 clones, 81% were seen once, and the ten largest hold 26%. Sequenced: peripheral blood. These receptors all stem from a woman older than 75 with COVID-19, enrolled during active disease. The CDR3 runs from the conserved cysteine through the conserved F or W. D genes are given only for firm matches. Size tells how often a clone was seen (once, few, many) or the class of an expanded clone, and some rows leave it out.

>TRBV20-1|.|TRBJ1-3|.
TGCAGTGCTAGTGGGCACAGATCTGGAAACACCATATATTTT
CSASGHRSGNTIYF
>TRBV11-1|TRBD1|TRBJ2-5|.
TGTGCCAGCAGCCGGGACAGGGGTATCGAGACCCAGTACTTC
CASSRDRGIETQYF
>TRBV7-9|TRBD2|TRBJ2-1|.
TGTGCCAGCAGCTTAGCGCTAGCGGTTAGCTCCTACAATGAGCAGTTCTTC
CASSLALAVSSYNEQFF
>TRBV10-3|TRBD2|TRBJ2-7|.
TGTGCCATCAGTGAGGGCGGGAGCTCCTACGAGCAGTACTTC
CAISEGGSSYEQYF
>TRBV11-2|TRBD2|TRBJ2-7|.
TGTGCCAGCAGCTTACAGCGGGGTGCTAGGATCGACCGCGAGCAGTACTTC
CASSLQRGARIDREQYF
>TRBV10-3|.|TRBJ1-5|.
TGTGCCATCAGAGGATCCACAGATCAGCCCCAGCATTTT
CAIRGSTDQPQHF
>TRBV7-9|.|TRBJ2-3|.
TGTGCCAGCAGCTTTGCAGCGACCACAGATACGCAGTATTTT
CASSFAATTDTQYF
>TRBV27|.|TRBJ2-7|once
TGTGCCAGCAGTTTATCGCGTCTAGCCTACGAGCAGTACTTC
CASSLSRLAYEQYF
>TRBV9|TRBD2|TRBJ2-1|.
TGTGCCAGCAGCGTAGGATTAGCGGGAGATGATGAGCAGTTCTTC
CASSVGLAGDDEQFF
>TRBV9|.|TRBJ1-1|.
TGTGCCAGCAGCGCCGGGGGGAACACTGAAGCTTTCTTT
CASSAGGNTEAFF
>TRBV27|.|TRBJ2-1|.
TGTGCCAGCAGTTCGACAGTTTCCTCCTACAATGAGCAGTTCTTC
CASSSTVSSYNEQFF
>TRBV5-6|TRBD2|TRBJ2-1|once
TGTGCCAGCAGCTTGTTAGAGGGAGGGCCCTACAATGAGCAGTTCTTC
CASSLLEGGPYNEQFF
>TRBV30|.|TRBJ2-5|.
TGTGCCTGGAGACCGGGACTCCCAGCAGAGACCCAGTACTTC
CAWRPGLPAETQYF
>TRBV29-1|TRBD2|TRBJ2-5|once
TGCAGCGTGCCCGGACTAGCGGGAGCCCAGACCCAGTACTTC
CSVPGLAGAQTQYF
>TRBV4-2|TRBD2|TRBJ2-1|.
TGTGCCAGCAGCCAAGGTAGGCTAGCGGGCTCCTACAATGAGCAGTTCTTC
CASSQGRLAGSYNEQFF
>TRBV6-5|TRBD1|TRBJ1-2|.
TGTGCCAGCAGGCCCCCGGGACAGGGTAATGGCTACACCTTC
CASRPPGQGNGYTF
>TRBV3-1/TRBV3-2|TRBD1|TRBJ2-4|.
TGTGCCAGCAGCCCCGGACAGGGAGTGTCCATTCAGTACTTC
CASSPGQGVSIQYF
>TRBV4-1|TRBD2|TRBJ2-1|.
TGCGCCAGCAGCCCCGGGACTAGTTATGAGCAGTTCTTC
CASSPGTSYEQFF
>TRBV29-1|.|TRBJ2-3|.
TGCAGCGTTGAATCGGACTTGACTAGCACAGATACGCAGTATTTT
CSVESDLTSTDTQYF
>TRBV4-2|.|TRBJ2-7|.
TGTGCCAGCAGCCAAACGACAGCCCCGAGCTCCTACGAGCAGTACTTC
CASSQTTAPSSYEQYF
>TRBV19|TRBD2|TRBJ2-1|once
TGTGCCAGTAGTATAGGGACACAAGGACTAGAATTCCATGAGCAGTTCTTC
CASSIGTQGLEFHEQFF
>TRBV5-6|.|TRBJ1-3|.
TGTGCCAGCAGCTTGGGGCAGGTCTCTGGAAACACCATATATTTT
CASSLGQVSGNTIYF
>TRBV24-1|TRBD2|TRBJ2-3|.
TGTGCCACCAGTGACGCCGCGGGAGGGGGGGCAGCTATGGGTTCGCAGTATTTT
CATSDAAGGGAAMGSQYF
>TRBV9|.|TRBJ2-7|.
TGTGCCAGCAGCGTAGGAGCAGGGGCAGGATACGAGCAGTACTTC
CASSVGAGAGYEQYF
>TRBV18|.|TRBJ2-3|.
TGTGCCAGCTCATATACAGGGTTAGATACGCAGTATTTT
CASSYTGLDTQYF
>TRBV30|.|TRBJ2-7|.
TGTGCCTGGAGTCCATCGGGGCGCGGGAACTCTGGCGAGCAGTACTTC
CAWSPSGRGNSGEQYF
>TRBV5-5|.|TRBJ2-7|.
TGTGCCAGCAGCTTGGTTGACTTCTACGAGCAGTACTTC
CASSLVDFYEQYF
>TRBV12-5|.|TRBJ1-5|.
TGTGCTAGTGGGAAACCTAACAATCAGCCCCAGCATTTT
CASGKPNNQPQHF
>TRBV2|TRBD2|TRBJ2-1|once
TGTGCCAGCAGTGCGTTCCGGCCTAGCGGAAACAATGAGCAGTTCTTC
CASSAFRPSGNNEQFF
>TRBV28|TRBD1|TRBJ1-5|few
TGTGCCAGCAGCCCTTTGGCAGGGGGAGATCAGCCCCAGCATTTT
CASSPLAGGDQPQHF
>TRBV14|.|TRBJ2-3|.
TGTGCCAGCAGACAAGAGGGGCTCCCCACAGATACGCAGTATTTT
CASRQEGLPTDTQYF
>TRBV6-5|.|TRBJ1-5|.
TGTGCCAGCAGGCGGTGGGGGGGGAATCAGCCCCAGCATTTT
CASRRWGGNQPQHF
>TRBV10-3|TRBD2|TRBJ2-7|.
TGTGCCATCAAGGTGAGCGGGAGGGAAAACGAGCAGTACTTC
CAIKVSGRENEQYF
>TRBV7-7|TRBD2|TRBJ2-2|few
TGTGCTAGCAGCTTTACTAGCGAACCCACCGGGGAGCTGTTTTTT
CASSFTSEPTGELFF
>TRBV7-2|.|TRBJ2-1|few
TGTGCCAGCAGCTATCTCAGGGTTGCGAATGAGCAGTTCTTC
CASSYLRVANEQFF
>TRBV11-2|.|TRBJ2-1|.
TGTGCCAGCAGCTCATACATTACGGGGTTGAGCTCCTACAATGAGCAGTTCTTC
CASSSYITGLSSYNEQFF
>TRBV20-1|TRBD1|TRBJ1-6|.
TGCAGTGCTAGTGGGACAGCGACAAATTCACCCCTCCACTTT
CSASGTATNSPLHF
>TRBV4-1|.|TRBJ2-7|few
TGCGCCAGCAGCCAAGAATCCAGGTACGAGCAGTACTTC
CASSQESRYEQYF
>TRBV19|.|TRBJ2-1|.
TGTGCCAGTAGAACTCCATCTAGCGCCCCCGTCGGTGAGCAGTTCTTC
CASRTPSSAPVGEQFF
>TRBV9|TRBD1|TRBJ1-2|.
TGTGCCAGCAGCCCGACAGGGCCCGCCCTCTATGGCTACACCTTC
CASSPTGPALYGYTF
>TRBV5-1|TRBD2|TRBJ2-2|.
TGCGCCAGCAGCTTAGTGACTAGCGGGAACACCGGGGAGCTGTTTTTT
CASSLVTSGNTGELFF
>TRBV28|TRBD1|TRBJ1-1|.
TGTGCCAGCAGTCCGGACAGGCCCACTGAAGCTTTCTTT
CASSPDRPTEAFF
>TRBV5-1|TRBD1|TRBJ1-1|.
TGCGCCAGCAGCCCGGGACAGCACTCGATGAACACTGAAGCTTTCTTT
CASSPGQHSMNTEAFF
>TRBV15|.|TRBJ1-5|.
TGTGCCACCAGCAGAGATTGGGGGGGGAGCAATCAGCCCCAGCATTTT
CATSRDWGGSNQPQHF
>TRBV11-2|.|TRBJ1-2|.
TGTGCCAGCAGGACGGTGGCAGGTGGCTACACCTTC
CASRTVAGGYTF
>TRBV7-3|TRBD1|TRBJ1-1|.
TGTGCCAGCAGCGCGCGGACAGGGGGTGGCACTGAAGCTTTCTTT
CASSARTGGGTEAFF
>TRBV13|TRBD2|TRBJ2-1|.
TGTGCCAGCAGGCGGGAGGGTGCTGAGCAGTTCTTC
CASRREGAEQFF